This T cell receptor (beta chain) was profiled in a study of radiation and T cells in renal cell carcinoma. General study results and limits: No pretreatment tumor biopsies were available for baseline clonotypes. In blood, top tumor clones expanded by 2 weeks, shrinking by 4.

Time point of the sample: baseline pretreatment blood. As to treatment: 15 Gy SBRT to primary tumor, nephrectomy 4 weeks later. Serial blood draws occurred at baseline and 2 and 4 weeks post-SBRT. This renal cell carcinoma was of the clear cell type. Concerning this clone: What it recognizes is unknown.

CDR1 and CDR2 (germline): MNHEY, SVGAGI. The CDR3 runs 14 residues. The V gene lost 2 bases and the J gene lost 1 base, with 8 bases spanning the gap. The method was immunoSEQ multiplex PCR; TCRdb's version includes in-frame clones alone and lacks a portion of them. The sample has approximately 110,000 clones; roughly 80% are singletons. The sequencing here drew on blood, taken from a patient whose treatment included radiotherapy and nephrectomy. The rearrangement uses TRBV6-5 and TRBJ1-1; D uncertain. The source of this sequence is a woman aged 60-70 years with renal cell carcinoma. In DNA, the CDR3 is TGTGCCAGCAGTTACGAAAGACAGAACACTGAAGCTTTCTTT. Translated, it gives CASSYERQNTEAFF.